This T cell receptor beta chain was identified in a study of blood T cell repertoires in COVID-19. Study details: The United States, Italy and Spain supplied acute and convalescent COVID-19 samples. PBMCs, B-cell-depleted T cells, or T cells provided the cDNA or gDNA that made up the material.

Trimming shortened V by 0 bases and J by 3 bases, and 13 bases separated the two germline ends. The CDR3 runs 15 residues. Germline CDR1 reads SGDLS; CDR2 reads YYNGEE. Measured with immunoSEQ multiplex PCR; TCRdb has only the in-frame clones, and not every one. The sample has 180,000 or so clones, roughly 88% seen once. The rearrangement uses TRBV9 and TRBJ2-7; D is uncertain. Sequencing was done on a sample of peripheral blood. This sequence was found in a man in his sixties with acute or convalescent COVID-19. CDR3 nucleotide sequence: TGTGCCAGCAGCGTAGCTGGTAGTCAGGTCTACGAGCAGTACTTC. It specifies CASSVAGSQVYEQYF. The full variable domain, with the rest looked up from reference TRBV9 and TRBJ2-7, is DSGVTQTPKHLITATGQRVTLRCSPRSGDLSVYWYQQSLDQGLQFLIQYYNGEERAKGNILERFSAQQFPDLHSELNLSSLELGDSALYFCASSVAGSQVYEQYFGPGTRLTVT.